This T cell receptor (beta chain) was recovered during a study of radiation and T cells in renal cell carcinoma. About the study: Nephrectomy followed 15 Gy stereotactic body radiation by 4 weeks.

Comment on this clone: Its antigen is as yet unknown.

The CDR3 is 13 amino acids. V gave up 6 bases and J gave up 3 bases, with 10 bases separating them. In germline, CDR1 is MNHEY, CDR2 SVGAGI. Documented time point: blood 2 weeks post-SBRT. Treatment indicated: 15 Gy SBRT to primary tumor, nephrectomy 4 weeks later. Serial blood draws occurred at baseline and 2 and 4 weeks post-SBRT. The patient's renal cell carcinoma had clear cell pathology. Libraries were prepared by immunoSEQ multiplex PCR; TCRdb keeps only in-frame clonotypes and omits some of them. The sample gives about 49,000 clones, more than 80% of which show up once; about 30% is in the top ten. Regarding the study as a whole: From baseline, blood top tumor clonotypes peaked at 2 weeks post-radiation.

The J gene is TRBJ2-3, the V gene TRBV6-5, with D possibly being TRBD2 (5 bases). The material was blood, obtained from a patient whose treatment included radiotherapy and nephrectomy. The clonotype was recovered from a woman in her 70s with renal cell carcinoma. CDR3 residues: CASRTTSTDTQYF. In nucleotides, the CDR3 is TGTGCCAGCAGAACAACTAGTACAGATACGCAGTATTTT.